This T cell receptor (beta chain) was captured by sequencing in a study of blood T cell repertoires in COVID-19. Across the whole study: COVID-19 samples from acute and convalescent phases originated in the United States, Italy and Spain. PBMCs, B-cell-depleted T cells, or T cells provided the cDNA or gDNA that made up the material.

Per germline, CDR1 MNHEY and CDR2 SVGEGT. With 6 bases clipped from V and 5 bases from J, the junction kept 6 bases outside the gene matches. The CDR3 covers 15 residues. Original methodology: The assay estimated nucleated cells by amplifying reference gene primers. The table came from immunoSEQ multiplex PCR; TCRdb's copy has only in-frame clones and leaves some out. Clone size and V and J calls were adopted from that table, with D and trimming inferred from the DNA. The profile shows about 140,000 clones, approximately 83% of them singletons. This sequence originates from a woman aged 60-75 years with acute or convalescent COVID-19. Material for sequencing was peripheral blood. J is TRBJ2-1 and V is TRBV6-2 or TRBV6-3; 11 bases are shared with TRBD2. The CDR3 sequence is CASSQGLAVHNEQFF. CDR3 coding DNA: TGTGCCAGCAGCCAGGGACTAGCGGTCCACAATGAGCAGTTCTTC.